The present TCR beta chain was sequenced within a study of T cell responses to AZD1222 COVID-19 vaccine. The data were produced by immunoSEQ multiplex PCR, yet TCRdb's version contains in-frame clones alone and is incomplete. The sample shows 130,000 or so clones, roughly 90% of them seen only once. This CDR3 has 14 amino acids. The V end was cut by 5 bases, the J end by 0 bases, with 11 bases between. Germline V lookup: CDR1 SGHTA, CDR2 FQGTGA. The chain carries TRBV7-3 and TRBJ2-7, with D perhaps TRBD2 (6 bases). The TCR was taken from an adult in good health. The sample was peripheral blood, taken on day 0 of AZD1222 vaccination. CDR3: CASSTRLDSYEQYF. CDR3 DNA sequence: TGTGCCAGCAGCACCCGACTAGACTCCTACGAGCAGTACTTC.